This T cell receptor (beta chain) was sequenced for a study of radiotherapy plus CTLA-4 blockade in lung cancer. Across the study: Disease control was present in more than 30% of patients, and objective responses in less than 20%. Study outcomes and limitations: Best predicting response, reportedly, were early blood T cell clone dynamics, with interferon-beta.

Patients in the study, people with chemo-refractory metastatic non-small-cell lung cancer, received focal radiation plus ipilimumab CTLA-4 blockade. The CDR3 has 15 residues. Germline V gene lookup returns CDR1 MNHEY and CDR2 SMNVEV (reference sequence). The V and J ends lost 5 bases and 6 bases respectively, with 20 bases between them. Data came from immunoSEQ multiplex PCR; TCRdb stores just in-frame clones and leaves some out. The sample records fewer than 50,000 clones, over 55% being singletons. For this clone: Its antigen remains unknown.

Sequencing was performed on peripheral blood, taken from a patient treated with radiotherapy plus ipilimumab. This TCR came from a human donor with non-small cell lung cancer who had a partial response to radiotherapy plus ipilimumab. V and J are TRBV27 and TRBJ2-7; D might be TRBD2 (6 bases). The CDR3 sequence: CASSHLGGVPFEQYF. CDR3 in DNA: TGTGCCAGCAGTCACCTCGGCGGGGTGCCGTTCGAGCAGTACTTC.